The sequence of this TCR beta chain was determined in a study of beta chain features in type 1 diabetes. Findings of the study overall: Naive, central memory and Treg TCRB repertoires appeared more alike in patients than in healthy donors. Moderately but significantly shorter TCRB CDR3s were found in Type 1 diabetes patients in all four CD4+ subsets. For TCRB rearrangement, an influence of HLA type remained unresolved here. For type 1 diabetes patients, VDJ junctions showed fewer insertions and more deletions.

CD4+ naive, central memory, regulatory and stem cell-like memory cells were sorted via CD45RO/CCR7/CD25/CD127/CD95/CD27. What was sequenced were expressed TCRB transcripts, since all of the isolated RNA had been reverse transcribed. Using immunoSEQ multiplex PCR, the repertoire was profiled, and TCRdb retains in-frame clones only, with some absent. The sample holds roughly 350,000 clones, about 10% seen once. This clone was detected a few times. Its target is unknown. The CDR3 runs 14 residues. Per germline, CDR1 SNHLY and CDR2 FYNNEI. Between the trimmed V and J ends, which lost 6 bases and 5 bases, there was a span of 14 bases.

V gene TRBV2 combines with J gene TRBJ1-5; possibly TRBD1 for D (5 bases). This receptor was identified in a man aged 30 to 39 with type 1 diabetes. Input material: central memory CD4+ T cells from blood. The CDR3 spells CASSSDRTDQPQHF. CDR3 in DNA: TGTGCCAGCAGCAGCGACAGAACGGATCAGCCCCAGCATTTT.